These T cell receptor beta chains were read from a single sample in a study of blood T cell repertoires in COVID-19. TCRdb's table, derived via immunoSEQ multiplex PCR, lists solely in-frame clones and lacks some. The table lists around 270,000 clones, 75% to 95% of them singletons. Sequencing input: peripheral blood. These receptors all stem from a person aged 18-30 years with COVID-19, enrolled during active disease. CDR3s include the opening cysteine and the closing phenylalanine or tryptophan. A D gene is named only where the DNA matches it firmly. Clone sizes are given selectively: once, few, many, or a class where the clone is expanded.

d_gene: NA
v_gene: TRBV28
j_gene: TRBJ2-3
abundance: NA
CDR3aa: CASSPPQLTSTDTQYF
CDR3nt: TGTGCCAGCAGTCCACCACAACTGACTAGCACAGATACGCAGTATTTT

d_gene: TRBD1
v_gene: TRBV19
j_gene: TRBJ1-2
abundance: NA
CDR3aa: CATQGATYGYTF
CDR3nt: TGTGCCACCCAGGGGGCGACGTATGGCTACACCTTC

d_gene: TRBD2
v_gene: TRBV4-1
j_gene: TRBJ2-3
abundance: NA
CDR3aa: CASSQVTSGSFADTQYF
CDR3nt: TGCGCCAGCAGCCAAGTAACTAGCGGGAGTTTCGCAGATACGCAGTATTTT

d_gene: NA
v_gene: TRBV4-1
j_gene: TRBJ2-5
abundance: NA
CDR3aa: CASSQVGGKETQYF
CDR3nt: TGCGCCAGCAGCCAAGTAGGCGGCAAAGAGACCCAGTACTTC

d_gene: TRBD1
v_gene: TRBV27
j_gene: TRBJ2-1
abundance: once
CDR3aa: CASSFLGQGAWDEQFF
CDR3nt: TGTGCCAGCAGTTTTTTGGGACAGGGGGCATGGGATGAGCAGTTCTTC

d_gene: TRBD2
v_gene: TRBV13
j_gene: TRBJ2-7
abundance: NA
CDR3aa: CASSPSNLLAGVLGEQYF
CDR3nt: TGTGCCAGCAGCCCAAGTAACCTGCTAGCGGGAGTACTTGGCGAGCAGTACTTC

d_gene: NA
v_gene: TRBV7-3
j_gene: TRBJ2-3
abundance: NA
CDR3aa: CASSLDVGDTQYF
CDR3nt: TGTGCCAGCAGCTTAGACGTCGGGGATACGCAGTATTTT

d_gene: TRBD1
v_gene: TRBV19
j_gene: TRBJ2-6
abundance: once
CDR3aa: CASRDRVSGANVLTF
CDR3nt: TGTGCCAGCCGGGACAGAGTCTCTGGGGCCAACGTCCTGACTTTC

d_gene: NA
v_gene: TRBV29-1
j_gene: TRBJ1-1
abundance: NA
CDR3aa: CSVEDRLNTEAFF
CDR3nt: TGCAGCGTTGAAGACAGATTGAACACTGAAGCTTTCTTT

d_gene: TRBD2
v_gene: TRBV5-6
j_gene: TRBJ2-3
abundance: NA
CDR3aa: CASSLSGGRFRRDTDTQYF
CDR3nt: TGTGCCAGCAGCTTAAGCGGGGGGCGGTTTCGTAGGGACACAGATACGCAGTATTTT

d_gene: NA
v_gene: TRBV2
j_gene: TRBJ2-3
abundance: NA
CDR3aa: CASTGGGDRGITDTQYF
CDR3nt: TGTGCCAGCACCGGAGGGGGCGATAGGGGTATCACAGATACGCAGTATTTT

d_gene: TRBD1
v_gene: TRBV27
j_gene: TRBJ1-4
abundance: NA
CDR3aa: CASSGQGMREKLFF
CDR3nt: TGTGCCAGCAGTGGACAGGGGATGCGTGAAAAACTGTTTTTT

d_gene: NA
v_gene: TRBV28
j_gene: TRBJ2-1
abundance: NA
CDR3aa: CASKQRAIYNEQFF
CDR3nt: TGTGCCAGCAAGCAGCGGGCAATCTACAATGAGCAGTTCTTC

d_gene: NA
v_gene: TRBV6-1
j_gene: TRBJ2-3
abundance: NA
CDR3aa: CASSESGGTNTQYF
CDR3nt: TGTGCCAGCAGTGAATCAGGGGGGACGAATACGCAGTATTTT

d_gene: NA
v_gene: TRBV19
j_gene: TRBJ2-7
abundance: NA
CDR3aa: CASSDRRYEQYF
CDR3nt: TGTGCCAGTAGCGACAGAAGATACGAGCAGTACTTC

d_gene: NA
v_gene: TRBV4-1
j_gene: TRBJ1-4
abundance: NA
CDR3aa: CASSRSSATNEKLFF
CDR3nt: TGCGCCAGCAGCCGTTCCAGTGCAACTAATGAAAAACTGTTTTTT

d_gene: TRBD2
v_gene: TRBV28
j_gene: TRBJ2-3
abundance: NA
CDR3aa: CAVRGGQVPDTQYF
CDR3nt: TGTGCCGTTCGCGGGGGGCAAGTTCCAGATACGCAGTATTTT

d_gene: TRBD2
v_gene: TRBV11-2
j_gene: TRBJ2-1
abundance: NA
CDR3aa: CASASLAATRGNEQFF
CDR3nt: TGTGCCAGCGCTTCACTAGCGGCCACTAGGGGGAATGAGCAGTTCTTC

d_gene: TRBD2
v_gene: TRBV7-2
j_gene: TRBJ2-7
abundance: once
CDR3aa: CASSAGLAGGTYEQYF
CDR3nt: TGTGCCAGCAGCGCGGGACTAGCGGGAGGAACCTACGAGCAGTACTTC

d_gene: NA
v_gene: TRBV3-1/TRBV3-2
j_gene: TRBJ1-2
abundance: NA
CDR3aa: CASSQGWTDHYGYTF
CDR3nt: TGTGCCAGCAGCCAAGGTTGGACAGACCACTATGGCTACACCTTC

d_gene: NA
v_gene: TRBV19
j_gene: TRBJ1-5
abundance: NA
CDR3aa: CASRSTGWNQPQHF
CDR3nt: TGTGCCAGTAGGTCCACAGGGTGGAATCAGCCCCAGCATTTT

d_gene: NA
v_gene: TRBV2
j_gene: TRBJ1-2
abundance: NA
CDR3aa: CASSEDLGTKYGYTF
CDR3nt: TGTGCCAGCAGTGAAGATCTGGGGACAAAATATGGCTACACCTTC

d_gene: TRBD2
v_gene: TRBV10-2
j_gene: TRBJ2-5
abundance: NA
CDR3aa: CASSESLAGYKETQYF
CDR3nt: TGCGCCAGCAGTGAGTCACTAGCGGGATATAAAGAGACCCAGTACTTC

d_gene: TRBD1
v_gene: TRBV5-4
j_gene: TRBJ1-6
abundance: NA
CDR3aa: CASSSGTGTEHSPLHF
CDR3nt: TGTGCCAGCAGCTCGGGGACCGGGACAGAGCACTCACCCCTCCACTTT

d_gene: TRBD2
v_gene: TRBV10-3
j_gene: TRBJ2-2
abundance: NA
CDR3aa: CAIRDSGRANTGELFF
CDR3nt: TGTGCCATCAGGGATAGCGGGAGAGCGAACACCGGGGAGCTGTTTTTT

d_gene: TRBD1
v_gene: TRBV11-2
j_gene: TRBJ1-2
abundance: NA
CDR3aa: CASSYPGGNYGYTF
CDR3nt: TGTGCCAGCAGCTACCCAGGGGGGAACTATGGCTACACCTTC

d_gene: TRBD1
v_gene: TRBV24-1
j_gene: TRBJ1-2
abundance: NA
CDR3aa: CATSDTRRGQDGYTF
CDR3nt: TGTGCCACCAGTGATACGAGGAGGGGGCAAGATGGCTACACCTTC

d_gene: NA
v_gene: TRBV19
j_gene: TRBJ2-1
abundance: NA
CDR3aa: CASSMGSTYNEQFF
CDR3nt: TGTGCCAGTAGTATGGGGAGCACCTACAATGAGCAGTTCTTC

d_gene: NA
v_gene: TRBV21-1
j_gene: TRBJ2-1
abundance: NA
CDR3aa: CASTGTSGIKDNEQFF
CDR3nt: TGTGCCAGCACCGGGACTAGCGGGATTAAGGACAATGAGCAGTTCTTC